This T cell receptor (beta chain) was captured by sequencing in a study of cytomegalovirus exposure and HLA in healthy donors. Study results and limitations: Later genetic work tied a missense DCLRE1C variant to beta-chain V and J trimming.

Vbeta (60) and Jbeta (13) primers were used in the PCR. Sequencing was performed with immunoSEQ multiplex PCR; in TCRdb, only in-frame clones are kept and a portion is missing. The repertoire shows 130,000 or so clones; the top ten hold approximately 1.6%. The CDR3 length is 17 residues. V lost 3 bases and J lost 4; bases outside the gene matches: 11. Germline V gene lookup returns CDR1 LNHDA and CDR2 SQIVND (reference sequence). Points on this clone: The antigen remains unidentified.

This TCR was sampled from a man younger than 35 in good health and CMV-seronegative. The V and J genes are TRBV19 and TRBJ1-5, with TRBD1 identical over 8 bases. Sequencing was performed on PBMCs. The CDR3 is CASSISGGTGFNQPQHF. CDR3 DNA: TGTGCCAGTAGTATTTCCGGGGGGACAGGTTTTAATCAGCCCCAGCATTTT.